These T cell receptor beta chains were read from a single sample in a study of OX40 agonist ivuxolimab in advanced cancers. Generated by immunoSEQ multiplex PCR, the TCRdb table keeps only in-frame clones and is missing some. The sample has some 40,000 clones, approximately 81% seen once. Sequencing used CD4+ or CD8+ T cells sorted from blood, obtained in a trial of the OX40 agonist ivuxolimab. These TCRs come from an adult with an advanced solid tumor such as melanoma, head and neck, liver or kidney cancer. The CDR3 runs from the conserved cysteine through the conserved F or W. The D gene is left open where the match is weak. Some rows mark clone size as missing; the rest say once, few, many or name a class of expanded clone.

>TRBJ1-1|NA|TRBV10-3|TRBD1
CAISETGDDWTEAFF
TGTGCCATCAGTGAGACAGGGGATGACTGGACTGAAGCTTTCTTT
>TRBJ2-1|NA|TRBV30|NA
CAWTISYNEQFF
TGTGCCTGGACCATCTCCTACAATGAGCAGTTCTTC
>TRBJ1-2|NA|TRBV19|TRBD1
CASRTTGYDYGYTF
TGTGCCAGTAGAACGACAGGGTACGACTATGGCTACACCTTC
>TRBJ1-5|NA|TRBV7-9|NA
CASAGSNQPQHF
TGTGCCAGCGCAGGGAGCAATCAGCCCCAGCATTTT
>TRBJ1-2|NA|TRBV9|NA
CASSVDRYGYTF
TGTGCCAGCAGCGTTGATCGCTATGGCTACACCTTC
>TRBJ1-2|NA|TRBV30|TRBD1
CAWVPSPDREFNGYTF
TGTGCCTGGGTGCCTTCGCCGGACAGGGAATTTAATGGCTACACCTTC
>TRBJ2-7|NA|TRBV7-9|NA
CASSLATYEQYF
TGTGCCAGCAGCTTAGCCACCTACGAGCAGTACTTC
>TRBJ2-1|many|TRBV18|NA
CASSPESDPTYNEQFF
TGTGCCAGCTCACCAGAGAGCGACCCTACCTACAATGAGCAGTTCTTC
>TRBJ2-1|NA|TRBV9|TRBD2
CASSPRLAGDSDEQFF
TGTGCCAGCAGCCCACGGTTAGCGGGGGATTCAGATGAGCAGTTCTTC
>TRBJ1-2|NA|TRBV13|NA
CASSLGSVLRGYTF
TGTGCCAGCAGCTTAGGGTCGGTTTTAAGGGGCTACACCTTC
>TRBJ1-1|NA|TRBV5-1|NA
CASSIGEWLNTEAFF
TGCGCCAGCAGCATAGGGGAGTGGTTGAACACTGAAGCTTTCTTT
>TRBJ2-5|NA|TRBV2|NA
CAALGGLQWAQYF
TGTGCTGCACTGGGTGGCCTCCAGTGGGCCCAGTACTTC
>TRBJ2-7|NA|TRBV7-9|NA
CASRTPVGPEQYF
TGTGCCAGCAGGACCCCAGTAGGGCCCGAGCAGTACTTC
>TRBJ1-2|once|TRBV9|NA
CASSVEMRGSYGYTF
TGTGCCAGCAGCGTAGAGATGAGGGGAAGCTATGGCTACACCTTC
>TRBJ2-1|NA|TRBV6-4|TRBD2
CASKGLAGGPGEQFF
TGTGCCAGCAAGGGACTAGCGGGAGGGCCGGGGGAGCAGTTCTTC
>TRBJ1-2|few|TRBV5-8|NA
CASSLGQIYGYTF
TGTGCCAGCAGCTTAGGACAGATCTATGGCTACACCTTC
>TRBJ1-1|NA|TRBV7-9|NA
CASSLREHPWTEAFF
TGTGCCAGCAGCTTACGCGAACACCCTTGGACTGAAGCTTTCTTT
>TRBJ1-6|NA|TRBV2|NA
CASSGFKRGHPNSPLHF
TGTGCCAGCAGTGGATTTAAAAGGGGACACCCTAATTCACCCCTCCACTTT
>TRBJ1-1|NA|TRBV19|NA
CASSIGSWQNTEAFF
TGTGCCAGTAGTATAGGGAGTTGGCAGAACACTGAAGCTTTCTTT
>TRBJ1-5|NA|TRBV2|TRBD1
CASTRLGGQTNQPQHF
TGTGCCAGCACCAGATTGGGGGGACAGACGAATCAGCCCCAGCATTTT
>TRBJ2-2|NA|TRBV5-1|TRBD1
CASSWDRDRDTGELFF
TGCGCCAGCAGCTGGGACAGGGATCGTGATACCGGGGAGCTGTTTTTT
>TRBJ1-2|NA|TRBV9|TRBD1
CASSAPPNRDRGSGYTF
TGTGCCAGCAGCGCCCCACCCAACCGGGACAGGGGCTCGGGCTACACCTTC
>TRBJ1-1|NA|TRBV19|TRBD1
CASSIDDRGFLAEAFF
TGTGCCAGTAGTATAGATGACAGGGGCTTTTTGGCTGAAGCTTTCTTT
>TRBJ2-2|NA|TRBV6-4|TRBD2
CASSEISGRASEDTGELFF
TGTGCCAGCAGTGAGATCAGCGGGAGGGCCTCAGAGGACACCGGGGAGCTGTTTTTT
>TRBJ1-1|NA|TRBV6-5|TRBD1
CASSYGQGVTEAFF
TGTGCCAGCAGTTACGGGCAGGGGGTGACTGAAGCTTTCTTT
>TRBJ1-1|few|TRBV7-9|NA
CASSLAGTEAFF
TGTGCCAGCAGCTTAGCAGGTACTGAAGCTTTCTTT
>TRBJ2-7|once|TRBV4-3|TRBD2
CASSQGTSATYEQYF
TGCGCCAGCAGCCAAGGGACTAGCGCCACCTACGAGCAGTACTTC
>TRBJ1-2|medium-sized|TRBV19|NA
CASSIGGRVSDYGYTF
TGTGCCAGTAGTATAGGGGGCAGGGTGAGCGACTATGGCTACACCTTC
>TRBJ2-7|NA|TRBV2|TRBD1
CASLQGAGEQYF
TGTGCCAGCCTACAGGGGGCTGGCGAGCAGTACTTC
>TRBJ2-1|NA|TRBV2|TRBD2
CASSERTSGINNEQFF
TGTGCCAGCAGTGAGCGGACTAGCGGGATTAACAATGAGCAGTTCTTC
>TRBJ1-1|NA|TRBV19|NA
CASSTWNTEAFF
TGTGCCAGTAGTACTTGGAACACTGAAGCTTTCTTT
>TRBJ2-7|NA|TRBV30|TRBD2
CAWSGARGRAAYEQYF
TGTGCCTGGAGCGGGGCCCGCGGGAGGGCTGCCTACGAGCAGTACTTC
>TRBJ2-5|NA|TRBV29-1|NA
CSVDARGLGETQYF
TGCAGCGTTGACGCTAGGGGTCTGGGAGAGACCCAGTACTTC